This TCR beta chain emerged from a study of T cells in Graves' hyperthyroidism and ophthalmopathy. In regard to this clonotype: Its antigen is unidentified.

The CDR3 sequence is 17 residues long. The J segment lost 2 bases and the V segment lost 5 bases, leaving 14 bases of the junction unmatched. Germline CDR1 and CDR2: DFQATT and SNEGSKA (reference sequence). Study-wide findings and caveats: Most expanded thyroid clonotypes above 0.001 also appeared in blood.

Orbital computed tomography and thyroid ultrasound, together with serum TRAb and thyroxine and clinical symptoms, were used for diagnoses. Fresh peripheral blood, about 9.6 ml, yielded the PBMCs. Regions amplified from RNA transcripts were the TCR beta CDR3 regions. RT-PCR in the first round (using the HTBI primer set) targeted the TCR CDR3. MiXCR was run by TCRdb on the multiplex PCR reads, yielding one entry per CDR3 protein. Counted here are about 600,000 distinct CDR3 sequences, 11% to 15% occurring once; the ten biggest clones make up roughly 7.1%. The receptor was derived from a woman under 30 with Graves' ophthalmopathy. The chain has TRBV20-1 and TRBJ2-7; 11 bases are a match to TRBD2. Sequencing was done on a sample of blood. This CDR3 reads CSARSGLAVRGPYEQYF. The CDR3 nucleotides read TGCAGTGCTCGTTCGGGACTAGCGGTTAGGGGTCCCTACGAGCAGTACTTC.